These 12 T cell receptor beta chains share one sample of origin, sequenced in a study of tumor-infiltrating lymphocytes in primary liver carcinoma. Alongside blood RNA obtained from unsorted whole blood, germline DNA was also extracted. Reverse transcription of roughly 0.5 ug total RNA with a constant-region primer produced TCR beta cDNA. Libraries covering TCR beta were generated through three nested multiplex PCR rounds (using a slightly modified ARM-PCR). TRBV1-TRBV30 forward primers and a C-beta reverse primer were used in the first two PCR rounds, which each ran for approximately 9 cycles. MiXCR, run by TCRdb on the multiplex PCR reads, gives a single entry per CDR3 protein. This sample has about 310,000 distinct CDR3 sequences, with around three fifths found just once. The sequencing sample was made of peripheral blood. These receptors came from a woman in her 30s with primary liver carcinoma and hepatitis B virus infection.

For this clonotype: It may be a read error: a sequence one base away is much more abundant. The gene calls are TRBV6-5 and TRBJ1-1; D is undetermined. Per germline, CDR1 MNHEY and CDR2 SVGAGI. The CDR3 spans 14 residues. The CDR3 protein is CDSKVGRRGTEAFF. CDR3 DNA: TGTGACAGTAAAGTTGGGCGTCGGGGCACTGAAGCTTTCTTT.

Regarding this clonotype: One end of the junction is discordant with germline, which a read error may explain. This rearrangement joins TRBV7-8 to TRBJ2-6; D is unclear. The germline CDR1 and CDR2 sequences are SGHVS and FQNEAQ. The CDR3 covers 15 residues. This chain's CDR3 is CASNRIRAGTNVLTF. DNA of the CDR3: TGTGCCAGCAATAGAATCCGGGCTGGGACCAACGTCCTGACTTTC.

As regards this clonotype: This may stem from a read error, because a much larger clone lies one nucleotide away. The chain has TRBV12-3 or TRBV12-4 and TRBJ2-3; D not resolved. This CDR3 is built from 13 residues. The CDR3 is CASSLASTDAQYF. The CDR3 DNA sequence: TGTGCCAGCAGTTTGGCGAGCACAGATGCGCAGTATTTT.

Regarding this clonotype: A much more abundant neighbour one base away suggests this may be a read error. This rearrangement joins TRBV6-2 or TRBV6-3 to TRBJ1-1, with TRBD1 identical over 7 bases. This CDR3 comprises 14 residues. Germline lookup yields CDR1 MNHEY and CDR2 SVGEGT. DNA for the CDR3: TGTGGCAGCAGTCGGACAGGAGAGAACACTGAAGCTTTCTTT. Protein product: CGSSRTGENTEAFF.

V gene TRBV6-2 or TRBV6-3 combines with J gene TRBJ2-3; D is tentatively TRBD1 or TRBD2 (5 bases each). The CDR3 spans 16 residues. In germline, CDR1 is MNHEY, CDR2 SVGEGT. The V gene lost 4 bases and the J gene lost 6 bases, with 20 bases spanning the gap. The CDR3 bases are TGTGCCAGCAGTTCTTTCACCGGGGCTAAAGGGGATACGCAGTATTTT. This codes for CASSSFTGAKGDTQYF.

In this sample, this clonotype turned up many times. This chain uses TRBV12-3 or TRBV12-4 with TRBJ2-5; 8 positions agree with TRBD1. The CDR3 spans 14 residues. V trimming: 1 base; J trimming: 7 bases; junction bases outside the gene matches: 5. CDR3 loop: CASSLGQGSGTQYF. The CDR3 nucleotides are TGTGCCAGCAGTTTAGGACAGGGGAGTGGGACCCAGTACTTC.

Remarks on this clonotype: Possible read error: a much larger clone is one base away. The chain is built from TRBV12-3 or TRBV12-4 and TRBJ2-5; D is undetermined. V dropped 4 bases and J dropped 1 base, with 4 bases sitting between them. CDR3 length equals 12 residues. The CDR3 DNA follows: TGTGCCAGCAGTTGGGCCCAAGAGACCCAGTACTTC. Its translation is CASSWAQETQYF.

In the case of this clonotype: Relative to the germline gene, one junction end is altered; a read error may explain this. The chain combines TRBV6-1 with TRBJ2-3, with D possibly matching TRBD2 (5 bases). Germline-derived CDR1 and CDR2 are MNHNS and SASEGT. The length of the CDR3 is 16 residues. CDR3 region: CASSQYLAGSTNTQYF. The CDR3 region has the DNA TGTGCCAGCAGTCAATATCTAGCAGGTAGCACAAATACGCAGTATTTT.

Turning to this clonotype: The CDR3 ends on some other residue instead of the conserved phenylalanine or tryptophan, so this is likely a read error. The chain has TRBV6-5 and TRBJ2-1, with 10 bases that match TRBD1. The CDR3 length is 13 residues. Germline V gene sequence: CDR1 MNHEY, CDR2 SVGAGI. CDR3 sequence: CASRRDRGNGQFL. The CDR3 coding sequence is TGTGCCAGCCGTCGGGACAGGGGTAATGGGCAGTTCCTC.

In the case of this clonotype: One end of the junction fails to match germline, which may point to a read error. The chain employs TRBV11-2 and TRBJ1-1; D unclear. The germline gives CDR1 SGHAT, CDR2 FQNNGV. The length of the CDR3 is 14 residues. CDR3 bases: TGCGCCAGCAACTCCCCCCTGATGAACACTGAAGCTTTCTTT. Amino acids: CASNSPLMNTEAFF.

Points on this clonotype: One end of the junction varies from germline; a read error may be responsible. The V gene is TRBV11-1, the J gene TRBJ2-4, with 11 bases fitting TRBD1. The germline gives CDR1 SGHAT, CDR2 FQDESV (reference sequence). This CDR3 is 17 amino acids long. The CDR3 DNA follows: TGTACCAGAAGCCGTTCCGGGACAGGGGGAGCCAAAAACATTCAGTACTTC. Translation gives CTRSRSGTGGAKNIQYF.

In regard to this clonotype: Sequence at one end of the junction differs from germline and may be a read error. The rearrangement joins TRBV29-1 to TRBJ1-2; D gene unclear. The CDR3 runs to 11 residues. Germline loops: CDR1 SQVTM, CDR2 ANQGSEA. The DNA of the CDR3 is TGCAGCGTTGAAAGGCGCTATGGCCACACTTTC. Translating gives CSVERRYGHTF.